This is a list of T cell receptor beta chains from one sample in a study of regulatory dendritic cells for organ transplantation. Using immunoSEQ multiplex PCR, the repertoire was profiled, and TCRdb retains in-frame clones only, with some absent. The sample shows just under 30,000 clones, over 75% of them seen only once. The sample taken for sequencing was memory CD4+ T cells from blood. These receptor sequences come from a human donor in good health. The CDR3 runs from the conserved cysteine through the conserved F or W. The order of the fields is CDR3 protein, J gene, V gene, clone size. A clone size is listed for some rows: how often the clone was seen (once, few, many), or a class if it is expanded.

CDR3: CASSVAASTDEQFF
J: TRBJ2-1
V: TRBV9
size: NA

CDR3: CSVEGGRETQYF
J: TRBJ2-5
V: TRBV29-1
size: NA

CDR3: CASRKLGSQDTQYF
J: TRBJ2-3
V: TRBV19
size: NA

CDR3: CASSRGTAEKLFF
J: TRBJ1-4
V: TRBV7-2
size: NA

CDR3: CASGGLFKTDTQYF
J: TRBJ2-3
V: TRBV2
size: NA

CDR3: CASRAGTGVDGYTF
J: TRBJ1-2
V: TRBV28
size: NA

CDR3: CASSQGLSGINQPQHF
J: TRBJ1-5
V: TRBV4-2
size: NA

CDR3: CASSADRGRETQYF
J: TRBJ2-5
V: TRBV11-2
size: NA

CDR3: CASSLGRTSGQGETQYF
J: TRBJ2-5
V: TRBV5-8
size: NA

CDR3: CASSHSGDTDYNEQFF
J: TRBJ2-1
V: TRBV4-2
size: NA

CDR3: CASRISGVGIGQYF
J: TRBJ2-7
V: TRBV2
size: NA

CDR3: CASSPGQGVAFF
J: TRBJ1-1
V: TRBV4-2
size: NA

CDR3: CASSLNPGLADYNEQFF
J: TRBJ2-1
V: TRBV7-8
size: NA

CDR3: CASSLDGEQFF
J: TRBJ2-1
V: TRBV7-2
size: NA

CDR3: CASSLGSGRQETQYF
J: TRBJ2-5
V: TRBV7-2
size: few

CDR3: CASSRDRGLMRTF
J: TRBJ1-2
V: TRBV14
size: few

CDR3: CASSPGEGATDTQYF
J: TRBJ2-3
V: TRBV18
size: NA

CDR3: CASSSHLSYEQYF
J: TRBJ2-7
V: TRBV7-2
size: NA

CDR3: CASSLARPGDQPQHF
J: TRBJ1-5
V: TRBV7-8
size: NA

CDR3: CASSADTEAFF
J: TRBJ1-1
V: TRBV7-2
size: NA